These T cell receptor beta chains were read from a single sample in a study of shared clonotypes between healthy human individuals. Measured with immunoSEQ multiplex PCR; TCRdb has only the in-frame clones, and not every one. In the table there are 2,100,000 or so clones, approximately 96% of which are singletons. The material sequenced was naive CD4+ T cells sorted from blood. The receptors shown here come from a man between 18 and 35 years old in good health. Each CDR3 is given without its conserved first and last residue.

CDR3 protein: ASSPTVDSPYGYT; V gene: TRBV11-2
CDR3 protein: ASSALPAHGYT; V gene: TRBV19
CDR3 protein: ASSRTGDYEQY; V gene: TRBV11-2
CDR3 protein: ASSEALVLARETQY; V gene: TRBV2
CDR3 protein: ASSTGVDTEAF; V gene: TRBV10-1
CDR3 protein: AISEQAPKSYNSPLH; V gene: TRBV10-3
CDR3 protein: ASSIDTTDIYEQY; V gene: TRBV19
CDR3 protein: ASSLALGTVYEQY; V gene: TRBV7-9
CDR3 protein: ASILGQAYNSPLH; V gene: TRBV6-6
CDR3 protein: ASSVATQGANTEAF; V gene: TRBV9
CDR3 protein: ATKQGNQPQH; V gene: TRBV15
CDR3 protein: ASSSGVGLRSGANVLT; V gene: TRBV7-9
CDR3 protein: ASSATGYYEQY; V gene: TRBV6-1
CDR3 protein: ASSYGPSGRTDTQY; V gene: TRBV6-5
CDR3 protein: ASSQENRGSNTGELF; V gene: TRBV4-1
CDR3 protein: ASSKRGVDGYT; V gene: TRBV27
CDR3 protein: ASSLAVLAGKSYEQY; V gene: TRBV5-1
CDR3 protein: ASSMGQGSYNEQF; V gene: TRBV19
CDR3 protein: ASSPRSGSMGNEQF; V gene: TRBV11-2
CDR3 protein: ASSETVQNTEAF; V gene: TRBV10-1
CDR3 protein: ASSLEEKGNQPQH; V gene: TRBV7-2
CDR3 protein: ASSSTPGQGRVMD; V gene: TRBV5-1
CDR3 protein: SVSTGTDTQY; V gene: TRBV29-1
CDR3 protein: ASSLFWAPNEKLF; V gene: TRBV5-1
CDR3 protein: ASSLAPGQGSYEQY; V gene: TRBV11-1
CDR3 protein: ASSLLGWGLREGQETQY; V gene: TRBV7-9
CDR3 protein: ASSSGSYYEQY; V gene: TRBV27
CDR3 protein: ASFEAGTSGSGRETQY; V gene: TRBV7-9